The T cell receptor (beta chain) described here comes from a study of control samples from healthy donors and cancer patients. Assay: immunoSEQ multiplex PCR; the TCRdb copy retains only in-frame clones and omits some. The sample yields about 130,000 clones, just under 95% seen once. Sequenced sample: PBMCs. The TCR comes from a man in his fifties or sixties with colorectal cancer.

The CDR3 DNA reads TGTGCCAGCAGCAAGAGCCAGGGTGTATCTGGAAACACCATATATTTT. Protein product: CASSKSQGVSGNTIYF. This chain links TRBV7-9 with TRBJ1-3; weak D call: TRBD1 (5 bases). CDR3 length equals 16 residues. Germline V lookup: CDR1 SEHNR, CDR2 FQNEAQ (reference sequence). The V end lost 5 bases, the J end lost 1 base, and 15 bases lay between the germline ends.